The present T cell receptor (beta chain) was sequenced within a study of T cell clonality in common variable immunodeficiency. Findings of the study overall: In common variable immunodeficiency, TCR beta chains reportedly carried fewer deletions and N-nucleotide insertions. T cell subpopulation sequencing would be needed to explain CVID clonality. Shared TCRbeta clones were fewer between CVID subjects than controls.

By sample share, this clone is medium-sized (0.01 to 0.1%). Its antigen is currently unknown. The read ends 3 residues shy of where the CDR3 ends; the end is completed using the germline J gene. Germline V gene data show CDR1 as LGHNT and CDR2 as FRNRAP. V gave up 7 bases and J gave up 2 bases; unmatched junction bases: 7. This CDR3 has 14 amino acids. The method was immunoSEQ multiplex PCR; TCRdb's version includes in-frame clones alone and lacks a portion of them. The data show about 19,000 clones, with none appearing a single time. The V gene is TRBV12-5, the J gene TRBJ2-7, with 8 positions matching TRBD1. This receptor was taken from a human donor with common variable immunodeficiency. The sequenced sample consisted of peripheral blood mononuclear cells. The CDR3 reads CASAQGQATYEQYF. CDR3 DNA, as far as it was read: TGTGCTAGTGCCCAGGGACAGGCCACCTACGAG.